The clone carrying this T cell receptor beta chain was counted a single time. Its specificity is not known. A junction boundary mismatches the germline segment, possibly from a read error. The data are from a study of tumor-infiltrating lymphocytes in primary liver carcinoma. Between about 17 and 34 mg of unsorted bulk tissue served as the source from which RNA and DNA were co-extracted. Overall study findings and caveats: Tumors reached a significantly greater top-250-clone fraction than blood did (p = 0.039). Only about 7-24% of top clones were detected in all five tumor regions.

Germline CDR1 is SGHNT and CDR2 is YYREEE (reference sequence). This CDR3 contains 14 residues. Total RNA amounting to roughly 450 ng was the source from which TCR beta cDNA was made with a constant-region primer. Library construction for TCR beta comprised three nested multiplex PCR rounds performed with slightly modified ARM-PCR. PCR rounds one and two used TRBV1-TRBV30 forward primers with a C-beta reverse primer for around 9 cycles each. TCRdb itself ran the multiplex PCR reads through MiXCR, one entry per CDR3 protein. The data contain roughly 100,000 distinct CDR3 sequences, roughly 85% of them singletons.

The J gene is TRBJ1-2, the V gene TRBV5-4; 9 nucleotides align to TRBD1. Source material: liver tumor tissue from sampling region 3. Subset described: tumor region T3, left-lateral pole. This TCR was recovered from a man in his forties with primary liver carcinoma and hepatitis B virus infection. CDR3: CAASGRQGGYAYTF. In DNA, the CDR3 is TGTGCCGCCAGTGGCAGACAGGGGGGCTATGCCTACACCTTC.